The 6 T cell receptor beta chains presented below share a single source sample, sequenced in a study of OX40 agonist ivuxolimab in advanced cancers. TCRdb's copy holds only in-frame clones and misses some; the assay was immunoSEQ multiplex PCR. The repertoire holds approximately 90,000 clones, with around 90% as singletons. The sample in question was CD4+ or CD8+ T cells sorted from blood, obtained in a trial of the OX40 agonist ivuxolimab. These receptors were taken from an adult with an advanced solid tumor such as melanoma, head and neck, liver or kidney cancer.

The V call is TRBV2, the J call TRBJ1-1; 10 nucleotides match TRBD1. J gave up 1 base and V 6 bases, and 8 bases lay outside the gene matches. There are 16 residues in the CDR3. Germline V lookup: CDR1 SNHLY, CDR2 FYNNEI. CDR3 in amino acids: CASSDRRQGANTEAFF. DNA for the CDR3: TGTGCCAGCAGCGACCGCCGACAGGGGGCGAACACTGAAGCTTTCTTT.

V gene TRBV18 combines with J gene TRBJ1-2, with D possibly being TRBD1 (6 bases). CDR3 size: 15 residues. The V gene's germline CDR1 is KGHSH and CDR2 LQKENI. V lost 0 bases, J lost 8 bases, and 16 bases lay in between. The CDR3 here is CASSPPDIPGAGYTF. The DNA for the CDR3 is TGTGCCAGCTCACCACCGGATATTCCAGGGGCCGGCTACACCTTC.

The genes are TRBV9 and TRBJ1-3; TRBD1 might be the D (5 bases). Germline assignment: CDR1 SGDLS and CDR2 YYNGEE. With 4 bases removed from V and 3 bases from J, the gap between germline ends came to 20 bases. CDR3 length: 17 amino acids. CDR3: CASSKGTGPSRGNTIYF. The CDR3 DNA sequence: TGTGCCAGCAGCAAAGGGACTGGTCCGTCTCGTGGAAACACCATATATTTT.

This chain links TRBV7-3 with TRBJ1-1; D is ambiguous. The ends were cut back, 1 base at V and 4 bases at J, with 7 bases in the middle. CDR3 size: 13 residues. CDR1 SGHTA and CDR2 FQGTGA come from the germline V gene. Here the CDR3 reads CASSLNRGTEAFF. As DNA, the CDR3 is TGTGCCAGCAGCTTAAATCGGGGCACTGAAGCTTTCTTT.

With regard to this clone: This specimen includes other DNA sequences encoding the same CDR3. The chain joins TRBV6-5 to TRBJ1-2; TRBD1 is a possible D gene (5 bases). Germline assignment: CDR1 MNHEY and CDR2 SVGAGI. The germline V and J ends were trimmed by 7 bases and 2 bases, with 14 bases remaining between them. This CDR3 is built from 14 residues. The CDR3 DNA is TGTGCCAGCACCGAAGGGACGGCGAACTATGGCTACACCTTC. This encodes CASTEGTANYGYTF.

This clone was found once. The junction departs from the called germline gene at one end, perhaps through a read error. This chain connects TRBV18 to TRBJ1-1; D perhaps matches TRBD1 (6 bases). The CDR3 is made up of 15 amino acids. Germline V lookup: CDR1 KGHSH, CDR2 LQKENI. The CDR3: CASSPLPGARTEAFF. The DNA for the CDR3 is TGTGCCAGCTCCCCACTCCCAGGGGCGAGGACTGAAGCTTTCTTT.